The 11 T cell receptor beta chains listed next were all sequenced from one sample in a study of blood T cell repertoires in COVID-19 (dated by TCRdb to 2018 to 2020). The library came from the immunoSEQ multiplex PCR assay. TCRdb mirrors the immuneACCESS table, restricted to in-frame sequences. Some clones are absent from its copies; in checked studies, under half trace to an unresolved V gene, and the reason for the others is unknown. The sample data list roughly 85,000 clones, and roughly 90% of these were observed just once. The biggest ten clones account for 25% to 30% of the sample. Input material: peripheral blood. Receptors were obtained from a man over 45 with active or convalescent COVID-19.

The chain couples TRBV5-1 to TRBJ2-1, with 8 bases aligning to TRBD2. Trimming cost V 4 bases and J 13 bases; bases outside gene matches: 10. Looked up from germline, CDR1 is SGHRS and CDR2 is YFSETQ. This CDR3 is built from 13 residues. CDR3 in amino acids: CASSLGLALDQFF. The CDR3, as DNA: TGCGCCAGCAGCCTCGGACTAGCTCTTGACCAGTTCTTC.

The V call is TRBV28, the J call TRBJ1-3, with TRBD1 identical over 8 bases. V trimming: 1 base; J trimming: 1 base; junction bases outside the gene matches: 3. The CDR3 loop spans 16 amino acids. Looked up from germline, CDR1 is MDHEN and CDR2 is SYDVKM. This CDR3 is CASSLSNRGSGNTIYF. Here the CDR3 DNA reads TGTGCCAGCAGTTTATCAAACAGGGGGTCTGGAAACACCATATATTTT.

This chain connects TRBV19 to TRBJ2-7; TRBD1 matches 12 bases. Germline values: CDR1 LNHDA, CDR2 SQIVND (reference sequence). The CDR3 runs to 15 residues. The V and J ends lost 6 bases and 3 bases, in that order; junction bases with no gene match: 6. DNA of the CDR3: TGTGCCAGTAGCCCGGGACAGGGGGCAGACTACGAGCAGTACTTC. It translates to CASSPGQGADYEQYF. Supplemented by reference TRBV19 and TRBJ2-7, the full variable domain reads DGGITQSPKYLFRKEGQNVTLSCEQNLNHDAMYWYRQDPGQGLRLIYYSQIVNDFQKGDIAEGYSVSREKKESFPLTVTSAQKNPTAFYLCASSPGQGADYEQYFGPGTRLTVT.

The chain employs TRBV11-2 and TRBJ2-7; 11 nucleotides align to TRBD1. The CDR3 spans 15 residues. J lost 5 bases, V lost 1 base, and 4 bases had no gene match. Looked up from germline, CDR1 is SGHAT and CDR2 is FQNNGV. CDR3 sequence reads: CASSLVGTGGDEQYF. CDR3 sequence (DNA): TGTGCCAGCAGCTTAGTGGGGACAGGGGGTGACGAGCAGTACTTC.

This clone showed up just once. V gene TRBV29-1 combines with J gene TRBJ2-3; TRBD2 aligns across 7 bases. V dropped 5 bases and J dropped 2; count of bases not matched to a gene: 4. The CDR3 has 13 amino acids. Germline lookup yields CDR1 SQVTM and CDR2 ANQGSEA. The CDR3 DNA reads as TGCAGCGTTCCAAGCGGGGACACAGATACGCAGTATTTT. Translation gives CSVPSGDTDTQYF.

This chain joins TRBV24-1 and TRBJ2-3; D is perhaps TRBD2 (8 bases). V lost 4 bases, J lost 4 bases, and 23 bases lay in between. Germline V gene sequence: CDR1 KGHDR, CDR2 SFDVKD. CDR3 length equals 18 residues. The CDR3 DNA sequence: TGTGCCACCAGTGACCCAGGGCGCGGGGGGACAGCTCCAGATACGCAGTATTTT. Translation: CATSDPGRGGTAPDTQYF.

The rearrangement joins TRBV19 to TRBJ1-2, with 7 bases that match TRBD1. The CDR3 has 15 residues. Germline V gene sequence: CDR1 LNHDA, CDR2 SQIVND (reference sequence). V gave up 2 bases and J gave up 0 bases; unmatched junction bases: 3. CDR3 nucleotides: TGTGCCAGTAGTATAACGGGACAGCCTAACTATGGCTACACCTTC. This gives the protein CASSITGQPNYGYTF.

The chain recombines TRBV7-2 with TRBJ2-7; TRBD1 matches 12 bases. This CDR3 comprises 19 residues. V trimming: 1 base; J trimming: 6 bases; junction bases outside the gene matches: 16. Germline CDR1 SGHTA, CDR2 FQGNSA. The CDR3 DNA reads TGTGCCAGCAGCTTAGAGGGACAGGGGGCCTTTGGGGGCCCTCGCGAGCAGTACTTC. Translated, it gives CASSLEGQGAFGGPREQYF.

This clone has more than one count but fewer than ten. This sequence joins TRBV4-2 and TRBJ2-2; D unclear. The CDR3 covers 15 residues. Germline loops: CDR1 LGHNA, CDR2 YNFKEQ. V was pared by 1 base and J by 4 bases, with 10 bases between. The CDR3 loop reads CASSQVRGVTGELFF. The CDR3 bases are TGTGCCAGCAGCCAAGTCAGAGGAGTCACCGGGGAGCTGTTTTTT.

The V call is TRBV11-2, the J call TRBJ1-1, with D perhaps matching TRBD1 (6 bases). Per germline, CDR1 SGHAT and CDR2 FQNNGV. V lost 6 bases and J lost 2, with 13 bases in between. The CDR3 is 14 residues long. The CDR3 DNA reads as TGTGCCAGCAGTCGGGACAACTATAACACTGAAGCTTTCTTT. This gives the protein CASSRDNYNTEAFF. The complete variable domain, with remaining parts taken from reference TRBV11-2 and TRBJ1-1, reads EAGVAQSPRYKIIEKRQSVAFWCNPISGHATLYWYQQILGQGPKLLIQFQNNGVVDDSQLPKDRFSAERLKGVDSTLKIQPAKLEDSAVYLCASSRDNYNTEAFFGQGTRLTVV.

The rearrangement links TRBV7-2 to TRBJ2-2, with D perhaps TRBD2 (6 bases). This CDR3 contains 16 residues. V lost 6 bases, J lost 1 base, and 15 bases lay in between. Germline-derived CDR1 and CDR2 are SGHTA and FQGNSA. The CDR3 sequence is CASRTPRGRNTGELFF. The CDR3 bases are TGTGCCAGCAGGACCCCCCGGGGGAGGAACACCGGGGAGCTGTTTTTT.